The present entry profiles one T cell receptor (beta chain) with its context. The antigen it recognizes is unknown. No much larger clonotype is one base removed from it; base qualities were not supplied. In total, fewer than 750 healthy bone marrow donors made up the cohort. All cohort members were sampled while nominally healthy, although unrecorded immune exposures were likely present. The donor was CMV seropositive and was included in the group of 250 to 300 seropositive cohort members. Every donor gave a peripheral blood sample, and the peripheral blood mononuclear cells from that sample were used for TCR beta sequencing. The Qiagen DNeasy Blood Extraction Kit was used to extract genomic DNA from the blood cell samples. In the germline V gene (reference sequence), CDR1 corresponds to LNHDA and CDR2 to SQIVND. V and J are truncated by 10 bases and 10 bases respectively, leaving an intervening sequence of 13 bases. The CDR3 goes from the cysteine to the phenylalanine over 10 residues. Only the CDR3 DNA stays, 30 bases, in frame from base 1.

This sample was included in a study of cytomegalovirus exposure and HLA in healthy donors (dated by TCRdb to 2015 to 2018). With regard to the full study: According to an earlier analysis of around 600 of the donors, about 179 million T cells yielded 117 million unique TCR beta sequences and 250 to 350 Gb of sequence data. An early release that covered around 590 HLA-typed donors contained approximately 300 gigabases of sequencing data and some 87 million unique TCR sequences. Of the roughly 400 genotyped donors, over 65% fell in the genetic ancestry cluster associated with self-reported Caucasian donors. The study aimed to test whether cataloging public T cell receptors could reveal signatures of past pathogen exposure. Using immunosequencing, the study profiled T cell repertoires from 500 to 800 subjects and related those repertoires to cytomegalovirus serostatus. Along with the approximately 700-subject first cohort, a separate validation cohort of around 120 different subjects was used. The study combined high-throughput TCR immunosequencing, statistical association of individual TCRs with disease status, and machine learning to predict cytomegalovirus infection status. In a later analysis, previously published TCR beta repertoires from 600 to 850 donors were re-analyzed and high-resolution HLA genotyping was added so that TCR occurrence patterns could be studied. Rather than using new phenotypic data, the later analysis identified candidate immune exposures from TCR beta sequences and from how often those sequences occurred across donors. An earlier analysis of 587 of the donors used high-throughput TCR beta sequencing to judge whether each TCR beta V gene segment behaved as functional or pseudogenic. Donor age, sex, ethnicity and CMV serostatus were compiled alongside the repertoire data. A later genetic analysis took genome-wide SNP genotypes for about three fifths of the roughly 700 donors and used that subset as a discovery cohort. All discovery cohort repertoires had been generated on a single sequencing platform. HLA typing covered class I and class II loci at four-digit resolution. Typing coverage differed by locus: A, B, C, DRB1 and DQB1 were typed in about 629-640 donors, DQA1 in about 500, DPA1 in some 600, and DPB1 in 472. About five DR-DQ haplotypes were handled as single units for association and clustering, since linkage in the cohort was strong. Among some 400 genotyped donors of the cohort, an average of roughly 230,000 unique TCR beta nucleotide sequences was sequenced per donor, of which about 19% were non-productive.

Library creation used the immunoSEQ multiplex PCR assay. For the multiplex PCR, a mixture combining 60 forward primers for TCR Vbeta segments and 13 reverse primers for TCR Jbeta segments was used. The CDR3 region of rearranged TCR beta genes was amplified from genomic DNA with a multiplex PCR assay. The amplified TCR beta libraries were sequenced on the Illumina HiSeq System as 87-base-pair reads. The study's own analysis went as follows. A later analysis counted tens of millions of unique TCR beta chains across the 670 or so repertoires, and some 11 million of these chains were shared by at least two donors. A nearest-neighbor algorithm error-corrected the raw reads and collapsed the reads into unique sequences, merging closely related sequences to remove PCR and sequencing errors. CDR3 sequences were aligned to IMGT reference sequences to assign V, D and J gene segments. For a sequence to be retained, a match of at least six nucleotides to both a V gene segment and a J gene segment was required. A rearrangement counted as productive if the CDR3 had no stop codons and remained in frame with V and J, and every other rearrangement counted as non-productive. CDR3 was defined according to IMGT convention as the region running from the second conserved V-encoded cysteine to the conserved J-encoded phenylalanine. The earlier analysis of 587 of the donors excluded sequences that lacked an unambiguous match to a single V gene segment. In an earlier analysis of some 590 of the donors, V segments were called functional above 56.7% productive rearrangements and were called segregating when the between-donor standard deviation exceeded 5%. A statistical classification framework was built to diagnose cytomegalovirus status from the catalog of TCR beta chain sequences. In a later analysis, TCR nucleotide sequences were compared against IMGT/GENE-DB human TR gene sequences so that V and J genes could be assigned. The TCRdist pipeline was used in a later analysis to assign CDR3 sequences and most-parsimonious VDJ recombination scenarios. In a later analysis, each TCR beta chain was defined by its CDR3 amino acid sequence together with its V-gene family, and reads without a unique V-gene family were excluded. As a way to deal with suspected cross-contamination and a sequencing artifact, a later analysis dropped 640 or so nucleotide sequences that were highly shared and had low generation probability. For each public chain, a later analysis derived a clonal expansion index from normalized ranks of inferred template counts within each repertoire. In a later analysis, generation probabilities were computed using a VDJ recombination model fitted to out-of-frame rearrangements, and the results were checked against IGoR. In a later analysis, TCR-TCR, TCR-HLA and TCR-CMV co-occurrence was scored with hypergeometric tests, and a repertoire-size bias correction was applied to TCR pairs. To estimate false discovery rates, a later analysis permuted the HLA or CMV assignments 20 times. In a later analysis, co-occurring TCRs were grouped using DBSCAN, and TCRdist sequence similarity was added for clustering within HLA-allele-positive subsets. Co-occurrence clustering excluded repertoires with fewer than 30,000 or more than 120,000 public chains, plus five with anomalous nucleotide sharing. The table comes from immuneACCESS by way of TCRdb, which keeps in-frame sequences with V and J called. Part of the clones is missing from these tables; in studies checked, under half for an unresolved V gene and the rest for unknown reasons. Clone size and V and J calls were adopted from that table, with D and trimming inferred from the DNA. A total of about 92,000 clones appear in this sample, over 65% of them only once. The top ten clones comprise roughly 16% of the sample.

What the authors observed across the whole study: The only immune exposure information available for the cohort was CMV serostatus. In a later genetic analysis, fewer N-insertions in productive TCRs were reported among donors in an Asian-associated ancestry cluster than the approximately 710-donor mean. In an earlier analysis of around 600 of the donors, most TCR beta V segments were observed in productive rearrangements about 90% or about 30% of the time, broadly matching IMGT annotations. Most CMV-associated TCR beta chains appeared to be HLA-restricted in a later analysis, and the HLA associations seemed to be driven largely by CMV exposure. In a later analysis, HLA-associated TCR beta chains showed more clonal expansion and lower generation probabilities than non-associated chains that were equally common. Most TCR sequences were seen in very few donors, while some public TCRs were found in many individuals. According to a later analysis, TCR association rates differed among HLA loci, with DRB1 alleles showing the most associated TCRs and HLA-C alleles showing the fewest. The 87-base-pair reads could not distinguish some IMGT-functional V segments, including TRBV6-2 and TRBV6-3, so those segments were excluded. In a later analysis, 16,951 TCR beta sequences were associated with specific HLA alleles at a false discovery rate of 0.05. The sequencing pipeline was judged likely to have produced a cluster of highly shared sequence variants as a technical artifact. Roughly uniform sequencing depth across donors was assumed in presence/absence analyses, although this assumption may not hold. This cohort had only TCR beta chains sequenced, and the lack of alpha or paired-chain data limited which features could be detected. In both the original and validation cohorts, the classifier was reported to diagnose cytomegalovirus status with high specificity and sensitivity. Because HLA typing was unavailable for some donors at each locus, only the typed subset was used in association tests. Linkage disequilibrium might explain the correlated functional status among segregating V segments, but an unknown experimental factor could not be excluded. A later genetic analysis associated a missense DCLRE1C variant with V-gene and J-gene trimming of TCR beta chains, and an independent cohort replicated the association. A further reported finding was that TCR beta sequences accurately predicted the HLA-A and HLA-B alleles for most subjects in the first cohort. Several of the top co-occurrence clusters appeared to be linked to parvovirus B19, influenza, CMV and Epstein-Barr virus, according to a later analysis. The authors suggested that the approach could potentially be generalized to other disease states and immunological phenotypes. When HLA alleles, especially DR and DQ, strongly co-occurred, attributing TCR associations to individual alleles was difficult. A total of fewer than 200 TCR beta chains were listed by the study as associated with cytomegalovirus. In vitro tests confirmed that a few of the cytomegalovirus-associated TCR beta chains recognize cytomegalovirus antigens. Over 15 rarely observed V segments, including chromosome 9 orphons, were excluded from the earlier analysis of several hundred of the donors because counts were too low.

The clonotype originates from a woman between 18 and 29 years old in good health and CMV-seropositive. The source material was PBMCs. The rearrangement joined TRBV19 to TRBJ1-2, with the D gene uncertain. The CDR3 corresponds to CATHGVAYTF. Read as DNA, the sequence is TGTGCCACCCACGGGGTTGCCTACACCTTC. The entire variable domain, with the stretches around the CDR3 drawn from the reference TRBV19 and TRBJ1-2 proteins, is DGGITQSPKYLFRKEGQNVTLSCEQNLNHDAMYWYRQDPGQGLRLIYYSQIVNDFQKGDIAEGYSVSREKKESFPLTVTSAQKNPTAFYLCATHGVAYTFGSGTRLTVV.